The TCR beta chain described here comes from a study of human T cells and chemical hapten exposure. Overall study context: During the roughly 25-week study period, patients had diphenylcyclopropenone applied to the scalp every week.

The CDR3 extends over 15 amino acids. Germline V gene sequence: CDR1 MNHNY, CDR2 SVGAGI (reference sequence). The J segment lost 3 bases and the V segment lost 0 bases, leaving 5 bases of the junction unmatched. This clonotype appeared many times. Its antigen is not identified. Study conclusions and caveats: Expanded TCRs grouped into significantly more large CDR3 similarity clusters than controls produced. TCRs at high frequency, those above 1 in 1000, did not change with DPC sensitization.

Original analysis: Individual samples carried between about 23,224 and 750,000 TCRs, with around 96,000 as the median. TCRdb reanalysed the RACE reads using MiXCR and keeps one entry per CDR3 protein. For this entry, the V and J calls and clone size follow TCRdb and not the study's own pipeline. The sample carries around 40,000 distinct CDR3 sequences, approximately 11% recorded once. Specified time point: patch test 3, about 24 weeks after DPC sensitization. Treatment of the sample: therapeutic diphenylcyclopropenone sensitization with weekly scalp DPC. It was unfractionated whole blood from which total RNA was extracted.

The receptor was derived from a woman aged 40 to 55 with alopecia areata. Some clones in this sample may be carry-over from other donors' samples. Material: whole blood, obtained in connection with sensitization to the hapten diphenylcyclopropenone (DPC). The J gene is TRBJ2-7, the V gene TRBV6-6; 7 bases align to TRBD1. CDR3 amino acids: CASSYSMGQNYEQYF. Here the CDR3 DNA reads TGTGCCAGCAGTTACTCTATGGGACAGAACTACGAGCAGTACTTC.